Listed here are 30 T cell receptor beta chains from one sample, sequenced in a study of beta chain features in type 1 diabetes. For these receptors, no antigen is known. Study conclusions and caveats: When Type 1 diabetes patients were examined, their TCRB CDR3s proved moderately but significantly shorter in all four CD4+ subsets.

What was sequenced were expressed TCRB transcripts, since all of the isolated RNA had been reverse transcribed. The assay was immunoSEQ multiplex PCR, and TCRdb's table has in-frame clones only and misses some. The repertoire holds around 300,000 clones, with 15% as singletons. The sequenced sample consisted of naive CD4+ T cells from blood. The receptors derive from a man younger than 30 with type 1 diabetes.

This clone was observed a handful of times. The V and J genes are TRBV7-2 and TRBJ1-5; D call uncertain. V lost 3 bases to trimming and J lost 1 base, with 7 bases between them. CDR3 size: 14 residues. Germline assignment: CDR1 SGHTA and CDR2 FQGNSA. The CDR3 DNA follows: TGTGCCAGCAGCTTCTCGCTAAGCAATCAGCCCCAGCATTTT. It codes for CASSFSLSNQPQHF.

The CDR3: CASSPEGQGYEQYF. In DNA form, the CDR3 reads TGTGCCAGCAGCCCAGAGGGACAGGGGTACGAGCAGTACTTC. The chain is built from TRBV9 and TRBJ2-7; 10 bases agree with TRBD1. This CDR3 has 14 residues. The junction had 5 bases not matched to a gene; V was cut back by 4 bases and J by 4 bases. CDR1 and CDR2 from the germline V gene are SGDLS and YYNGEE.

This clone was observed a few times. V and J are TRBV4-1 and TRBJ2-7; D possibly corresponds to TRBD1 (6 bases). Trimming cost V 4 bases and J 1 base, with 14 bases left between them. The CDR3 contains 15 residues. Germline V lookup: CDR1 MGHRA, CDR2 YSYEKL. CDR3: CASSPGQTISYEQYF. The CDR3 bases are TGCGCCAGCAGCCCCGGACAGACAATATCCTACGAGCAGTACTTC.

The gene calls are TRBV11-2 and TRBJ2-3, with a weak D call TRBD2 (5 bases). Germline CDR1 and CDR2: SGHAT and FQNNGV. The CDR3 is 16 amino acids. Trimming cost V 4 bases and J 1 base, with 15 bases left between them. The CDR3 protein is CASSSPDFSGTDTQYF. The CDR3 bases are TGTGCCAGCAGCTCCCCAGATTTTAGCGGCACAGATACGCAGTATTTT.

The rearrangement joins TRBV29-1 to TRBJ1-5; TRBD1 matches at 8 bases. V lost 5 bases, J lost 7 bases, and 4 bases stayed unmatched. The CDR3 sequence is 12 residues long. Germline-derived CDR1 and CDR2 are SQVTM and ANQGSEA. The CDR3, as DNA: TGCAGCGTTATGGACAGGGAACAGCCCCAGCATTTT. As protein: CSVMDREQPQHF.

A few counts support this clone. The rearrangement uses TRBV2 and TRBJ1-1; 7 nucleotides agree with TRBD1. The junction had 7 bases not matched to a gene; V was cut back by 6 bases and J by 0 bases. Germline V gives CDR1 SNHLY, CDR2 FYNNEI. The CDR3 is made up of 15 amino acids. The CDR3 sequence is CASSVEGQLNTEAFF. CDR3 nucleotides: TGTGCCAGCAGCGTCGAGGGACAGCTGAACACTGAAGCTTTCTTT.

In this sample, this clone turned up a few times. V gene TRBV5-1 combines with J gene TRBJ2-7, with 12 bases aligning to TRBD2. CDR3 length: 16 residues. The trim removed 4 bases at V and 5 bases at J, leaving 10 bases unmatched. Germline V gene sequence: CDR1 SGHRS, CDR2 YFSETQ. CDR3: CASSLLRLAGANEQYF. In nucleotides, the CDR3 is TGCGCCAGCAGCCTTTTACGACTAGCGGGAGCCAACGAGCAGTACTTC. The whole variable domain, remainder taken from reference TRBV5-1 and TRBJ2-7, is KAGVTQTPRYLIKTRGQQVTLSCSPISGHRSVSWYQQTPGQGLQFLFEYFSETQRNKGNFPGRFSGRQFSNSRSEMNVSTLELGDSALYLCASSLLRLAGANEQYFGPGTRLTVT.

This clone was observed a handful of times. This sequence joins TRBV2 and TRBJ2-5, with D possibly being TRBD1 (5 bases). Germline V gene sequence: CDR1 SNHLY, CDR2 FYNNEI. The length of the CDR3 is 15 residues. The V gene lost 1 base and the J gene lost 2 bases, with 11 bases spanning the gap. The CDR3 protein is CASSEGQLKQETQYF. As DNA, the CDR3 is TGTGCCAGCAGTGAAGGACAGCTTAAACAAGAGACCCAGTACTTC. The variable domain in full, completed from reference TRBV2 and TRBJ2-5, reads EPEVTQTPSHQVTQMGQEVILRCVPISNHLYFYWYRQILGQKVEFLVSFYNNEISEKSEIFDDQFSVERPDGSNFTLKIRSTKLEDSAMYFCASSEGQLKQETQYFGPGTRLLVL.

The gene calls are TRBV18 and TRBJ2-6, with 10 bases lining up with TRBD2. V shed 6 bases and J 0 bases; nucleotides not matched to a gene: 8. This CDR3 comprises 18 residues. The germline V gene has CDR1 KGHSH and CDR2 LQKENI. DNA of the CDR3: TGTGCCAGCTCGAAACGGGGACTAGCGTCCTCTGGGGCCAACGTCCTGACTTTC. Translation gives CASSKRGLASSGANVLTF. Full variable domain (rest looked up from reference TRBV18 and TRBJ2-6): NAGVMQNPRHLVRRRGQEARLRCSPMKGHSHVYWYRQLPEEGLKFMVYLQKENIIDESGMPKERFSAEFPKEGPSILRIQQVVRGDSAAYFCASSKRGLASSGANVLTFGAGSRLTVL.

The chain has TRBV14 and TRBJ2-7; 9 nucleotides align to TRBD2. CDR3 length: 14 amino acids. Trimming took 2 bases from V and 4 from J; bases not matched to a gene: 3. Germline V gene data show CDR1 as SGHDN and CDR2 as FVKESK. Here the CDR3 DNA reads TGTGCCAGCAGCCAACTAGCGGGGCCGTACGAGCAGTACTTC. Translating it yields CASSQLAGPYEQYF.

A few counts support this clone. The chain carries TRBV7-9 and TRBJ2-3; maybe TRBD2 (6 bases). This CDR3 has 15 amino acids. The V end lost 1 base, the J end lost 1 base, and 9 bases lay between the germline ends. The germline CDR1 and CDR2 sequences are SEHNR and FQNEAQ (reference sequence). The CDR3 sequence is CASSLEGRRTDTQYF. CDR3 nucleotides: TGTGCCAGCAGCTTAGAAGGGAGGCGCACAGATACGCAGTATTTT.

In this sample, this clone turned up a few times. The chain has TRBV9 and TRBJ2-1, with TRBD2 as a possible D gene (6 bases). Germline CDR1 is SGDLS and CDR2 is YYNGEE. The CDR3 loop spans 13 amino acids. With 0 bases removed from V and 12 bases from J, the gap between germline ends came to 13 bases. CDR3 sequence: CASSVVGTASQFF. The CDR3 DNA follows: TGTGCCAGCAGCGTAGTCGGGACTGCTTCGCAGTTCTTC. The full variable domain, rest sourced from reference TRBV9 and TRBJ2-1, is DSGVTQTPKHLITATGQRVTLRCSPRSGDLSVYWYQQSLDQGLQFLIQYYNGEERAKGNILERFSAQQFPDLHSELNLSSLELGDSALYFCASSVVGTASQFFGPGTRLTVL.

This clone was counted between two and nine times. The V and J genes are TRBV2 and TRBJ2-3; 8 bases agree with TRBD2. V trimming: 1 base; J trimming: 4 bases; junction bases outside the gene matches: 7. This CDR3 comprises 16 residues. The germline V gene has CDR1 SNHLY and CDR2 FYNNEI. CDR3 nucleotides: TGTGCCAGCAGTGAAGTGGCGGGGGGCGGGTCAGATACGCAGTATTTT. This gives the protein CASSEVAGGGSDTQYF.

This clone has a handful of counts. The chain combines TRBV2 with TRBJ2-4, with 11 bases aligning to TRBD2. CDR1 is SNHLY and CDR2 is FYNNEI in the germline V gene. Germline trimming cut 4 bases from V and 6 bases from J; bases unmatched to any gene: 2. The CDR3 has 14 amino acids. CDR3 nucleotides: TGTGCCAGCAGTGTAGCGGGAGGGGGAAACATTCAGTACTTC. Its translation: CASSVAGGGNIQYF. Full variable domain (outside the CDR3, taken from reference TRBV2 and TRBJ2-4): EPEVTQTPSHQVTQMGQEVILRCVPISNHLYFYWYRQILGQKVEFLVSFYNNEISEKSEIFDDQFSVERPDGSNFTLKIRSTKLEDSAMYFCASSVAGGGNIQYFGAGTRLSVL.

CDR3 sequence (DNA): TGTGCCAGCAGAAGGCCAGGGGAGGGAGGCTACACCTTC. Its translation: CASRRPGEGGYTF. The rearrangement uses TRBV25-1 and TRBJ1-2, with D tentatively TRBD1 (6 bases). CDR3 length equals 13 residues. The germline V gene encodes CDR1 MGHDK and CDR2 SYGVNS. V shed 6 bases and J shed 8 bases, with 16 bases lying between them.

Only a few counts were recorded for this clone. This rearrangement joins TRBV19 to TRBJ2-7; tentatively, D is TRBD2 (6 bases). The V gene lost 3 bases and the J gene lost 3 bases, with 6 bases spanning the gap. In germline, CDR1 is LNHDA, CDR2 SQIVND (reference sequence). This CDR3 contains 12 residues. The CDR3 sequence is CASSMRGYEQYF. The CDR3 DNA is TGTGCCAGTAGTATGCGGGGCTACGAGCAGTACTTC.

V and J are TRBV4-1 and TRBJ1-6; 7 nucleotides align to TRBD1. The CDR3 has 15 residues. J was trimmed by 9 bases and V by 3 bases; bases with no gene match: 8. Germline CDR1 MGHRA, CDR2 YSYEKL. Here the CDR3 DNA reads TGCGCCAGCAGCCACGAACAGGGGAGGATTTCACCCCTCCACTTT. Protein product: CASSHEQGRISPLHF.

The chain is built from TRBV11-1 and TRBJ2-2; no reliable D call. The germline CDR1 and CDR2 sequences are SGHAT and FQDESV (reference sequence). Trimming stripped 5 bases from V and 0 bases from J, with 13 bases between. This CDR3 is 16 amino acids long. The CDR3: CASSHLAYSNTGELFF. For the CDR3, the DNA is TGTGCCAGCAGCCATCTCGCCTATTCGAACACCGGGGAGCTGTTTTTT.

This chain connects TRBV5-4 to TRBJ2-6; TRBD1 matches 8 bases. The CDR3 runs to 18 residues. After removal of 4 bases from V and 4 bases from J, the junction contained 13 bases not matched to a gene. The germline V gene has CDR1 SGHNT and CDR2 YYREEE (reference sequence). CDR3 sequence (DNA): TGTGCCAGCAGCACGCTCGCGACAGGGGCTGCCGGGGCCAACGTCCTGACTTTC. Translation gives CASSTLATGAAGANVLTF.

The rearrangement joins TRBV6-5 to TRBJ1-2; TRBD1 is a possible D gene (6 bases). Trimming took 3 bases from V and 6 from J, leaving 14 bases between them. The germline CDR1 and CDR2 sequences are MNHEY and SVGAGI. CDR3 length: 14 residues. CDR3 residues: CASSYYREGDGYTF. CDR3 nucleotide sequence: TGTGCCAGCAGTTATTACAGGGAAGGCGATGGCTACACCTTC.

The chain couples TRBV15 to TRBJ1-5; 7 positions match TRBD1. This CDR3 is built from 15 residues. Germline V gene lookup returns CDR1 LNHNV and CDR2 YYDKDF (reference sequence). J gave up 4 bases and V 3 bases, and 6 bases lay outside the gene matches. The CDR3 loop is CATSSRQGTNQPQHF. For the CDR3, the DNA is TGTGCCACCAGCAGTCGACAGGGTACGAATCAGCCCCAGCATTTT.

This chain uses TRBV5-1 with TRBJ1-1; a possible D gene is TRBD1 (6 bases). The ends were cut back, 5 bases at V and 4 bases at J, with 18 bases in the middle. CDR1 and CDR2 (germline): SGHRS, YFSETQ. This CDR3 contains 15 residues. The CDR3 DNA sequence: TGCGCCAGCAGACCTCCACAGGGAAGGTCCACTGAAGCTTTCTTT. This encodes CASRPPQGRSTEAFF.

For this clone: The junction differs from germline at one of its ends, possibly a read error. The DNA for the CDR3 is TGCGCCAGCAGCCGCCGGGGCTTC. This gives the protein CASSRRGF. The V gene is TRBV4-1, the J gene TRBJ2-7; D possibly corresponds to TRBD2 (5 bases). The length of the CDR3 is 8 residues. Looked up from germline, CDR1 is MGHRA and CDR2 is YSYEKL.

The sample holds a few counts of this clone. This chain connects TRBV5-1 to TRBJ2-7; tentative D call: TRBD2 (5 bases). The CDR3 runs to 14 residues. Germline CDR1 SGHRS, CDR2 YFSETQ. V dropped 4 bases and J dropped 5 bases, with 16 bases sitting between them. As DNA, the CDR3 is TGCGCCAGCAGCAGTAGGACGGGGAGAAACGAGCAGTACTTC. It specifies CASSSRTGRNEQYF.

The table lists this clone with a few counts. The chain uses TRBV5-4 and TRBJ2-1; 7 bases fit TRBD1. Per the germline V gene, CDR1 is SGHNT and CDR2 is YYREEE (reference sequence). This CDR3 comprises 16 residues. Germline trimming cut 4 bases from V and 2 bases from J; bases unmatched to any gene: 9. Here the CDR3 reads CASSARAGGTYNEQFF. The CDR3 region has the DNA TGTGCCAGCAGCGCGAGAGCAGGGGGAACCTACAATGAGCAGTTCTTC.

This chain joins TRBV6-1 and TRBJ2-5, with 10 bases aligning to TRBD2. Germline V gene sequence: CDR1 MNHNS, CDR2 SASEGT. V gave up 4 bases and J gave up 1 base; unmatched junction bases: 12. The CDR3 has 18 residues. CDR3 region: CASSGTSGKFSIQETQYF. The CDR3 DNA reads TGTGCCAGCAGTGGGACTAGCGGAAAGTTTTCAATCCAAGAGACCCAGTACTTC.

A few counts support this clone. The V gene is TRBV9, the J gene TRBJ1-6; D not certain. CDR1 is SGDLS and CDR2 is YYNGEE in the germline V gene. The CDR3 length is 15 residues. V was pared by 0 bases and J by 10 bases, with 14 bases between. For the CDR3, the DNA is TGTGCCAGCAGCGTAGATGGCAGCGATTCCTCACCCCTCCACTTT. Its protein is CASSVDGSDSSPLHF.

The table lists this clone with a few counts. The chain combines TRBV28 with TRBJ1-1; 9 positions agree with TRBD1. Germline V gives CDR1 MDHEN, CDR2 SYDVKM. This CDR3 has 14 amino acids. J lost 8 bases, V lost 5 bases, and 9 bases had no gene match. CDR3 sequence reads: CASSPPGQGFEAFF. CDR3 nucleotide sequence: TGTGCCAGCAGTCCCCCGGGACAGGGTTTCGAAGCTTTCTTT.

The CDR3 here is CASSNAGANTGELFF. The CDR3 DNA is TGTGCCAGCTCAAATGCGGGAGCGAACACCGGGGAGCTGTTTTTT. V gene TRBV18 combines with J gene TRBJ2-2; TRBD2 matches at 7 bases. The junction had 3 bases not matched to a gene; V was cut back by 5 bases and J by 0 bases. Per the germline V gene, CDR1 is KGHSH and CDR2 is LQKENI. CDR3 size: 15 residues.

As for this clone: This specimen includes other DNA sequences encoding the same CDR3. This chain links TRBV5-4 with TRBJ2-7, with 9 bases fitting TRBD2. Germline-derived CDR1 and CDR2 are SGHNT and YYREEE (reference sequence). This CDR3 has 14 residues. The V and J ends lost 4 bases and 2 bases, in that order; junction bases with no gene match: 4. CDR3 nucleotide sequence: TGTGCCAGCAGCCCGGGACTAGCCGCCTACGAGCAGTACTTC. Amino acids: CASSPGLAAYEQYF.